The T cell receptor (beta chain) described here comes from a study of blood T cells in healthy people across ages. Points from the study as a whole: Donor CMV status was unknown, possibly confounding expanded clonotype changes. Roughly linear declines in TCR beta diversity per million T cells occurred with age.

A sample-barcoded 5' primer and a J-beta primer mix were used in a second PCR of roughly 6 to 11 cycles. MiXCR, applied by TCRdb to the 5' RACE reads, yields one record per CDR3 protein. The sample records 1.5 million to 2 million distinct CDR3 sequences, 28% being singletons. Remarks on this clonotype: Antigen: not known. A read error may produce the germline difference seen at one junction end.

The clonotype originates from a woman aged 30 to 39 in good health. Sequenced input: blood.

CDR3 amino acids: CASSLEGGVQGLAKNILYF. CDR3 DNA sequence: TGTGCCAGCAGTTTAGAAGGCGGGGTACAGGGGTTAGCCAAAAACATTCTGTACTTC. The chain has TRBV12-3 or TRBV12-4 and TRBJ2-4, with a possible D match to TRBD1 (7 bases). The CDR3 length is 19 residues.